This T cell receptor (beta chain) emerged from a study of response to subunit inactivated influenza vaccine. Study findings and constraints: Authors suggested that a seasonal influenza vaccination recruits few new T cells each time.

Regarding this clonotype: Its antigen remains unidentified.

This CDR3 contains 13 residues. Trimming removed 2 bases from V and 10 bases from J, with 12 bases in between. TCRdb re-called the RT-PCR reads through MiXCR, storing one row per CDR3 protein. The sample has 610,000 or so distinct CDR3 sequences, around 15% seen once; the top ten hold approximately 10%. The chain is built from TRBV12-3 or TRBV12-4 and TRBJ2-1; D unclear. This TCR was sampled from a man between 50 and 59 years old who received an inactivated influenza vaccine. Sequencing used PBMCs from blood, obtained roughly 12 days after vaccination. The CDR3 region has the DNA TGTGCCAGCAGTTTAATAGGGCTTTGGGAGCAGTTCTTC. Residues: CASSLIGLWEQFF.